This entry is about one T cell receptor beta chain. Profiled with immunoSEQ multiplex PCR; TCRdb holds only in-frame clones, not every one. Of some 73,000 clones listed, 70% to 90% were seen once; the top ten hold approximately 5.8%. V was cut by 0 bases and J by 4 bases, with 3 bases left in between. CDR1 and CDR2 (germline): SGHRS, YFSETQ. This CDR3 is built from 12 residues. The data stem from a study of blood T cell repertoires in COVID-19. Study-level information: Researchers got acute and convalescent COVID-19 samples from the United States, Italy and Spain. T cells, B-cell-depleted T cells, or PBMCs provided the cDNA or gDNA that served as material.

The source is a man older than 75 with COVID-19, enrolled during active disease. The genes are TRBV5-1 and TRBJ2-3, with D unresolved. Sequencing was performed on peripheral blood. The DNA for the CDR3 is TGCGCCAGCAGCTTGGTCGCAGATACGCAGTATTTT. Amino acid sequence: CASSLVADTQYF.